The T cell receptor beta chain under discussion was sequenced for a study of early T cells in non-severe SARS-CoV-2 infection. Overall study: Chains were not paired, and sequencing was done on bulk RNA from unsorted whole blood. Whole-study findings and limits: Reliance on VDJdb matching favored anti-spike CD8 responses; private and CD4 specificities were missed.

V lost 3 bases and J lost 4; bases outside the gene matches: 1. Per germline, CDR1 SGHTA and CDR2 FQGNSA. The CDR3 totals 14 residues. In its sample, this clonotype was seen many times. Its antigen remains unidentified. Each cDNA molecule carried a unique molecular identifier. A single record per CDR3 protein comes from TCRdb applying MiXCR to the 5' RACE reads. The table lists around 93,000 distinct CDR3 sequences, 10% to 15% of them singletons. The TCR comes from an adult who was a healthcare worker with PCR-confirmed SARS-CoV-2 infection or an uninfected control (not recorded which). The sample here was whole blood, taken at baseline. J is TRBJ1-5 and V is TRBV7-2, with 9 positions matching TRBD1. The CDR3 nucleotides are TGTGCCAGCAGCTTGGGACAGGGAAATCAGCCCCAGCATTTT. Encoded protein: CASSLGQGNQPQHF.